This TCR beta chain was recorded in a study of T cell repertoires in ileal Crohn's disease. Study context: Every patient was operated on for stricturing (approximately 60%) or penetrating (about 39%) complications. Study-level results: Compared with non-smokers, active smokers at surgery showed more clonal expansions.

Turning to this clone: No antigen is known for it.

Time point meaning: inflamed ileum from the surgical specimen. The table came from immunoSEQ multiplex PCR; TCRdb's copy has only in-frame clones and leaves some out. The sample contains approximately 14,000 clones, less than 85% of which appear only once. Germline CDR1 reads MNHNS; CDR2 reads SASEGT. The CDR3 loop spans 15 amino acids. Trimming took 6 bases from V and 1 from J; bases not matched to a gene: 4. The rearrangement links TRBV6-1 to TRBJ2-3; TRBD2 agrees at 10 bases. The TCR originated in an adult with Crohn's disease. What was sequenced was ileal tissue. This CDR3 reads CASRTGLAGTDTQYF. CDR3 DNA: TGTGCCAGCAGGACCGGACTAGCGGGCACAGATACGCAGTATTTT.